The next 17 T cell receptor beta chains were all read from a single sample in a study of blood T cell repertoires in COVID-19. Some clones are missing from TCRdb's copy, which holds only in-frame ones; the method was immunoSEQ multiplex PCR. Of fewer than 60,000 clones in the sample, about 80% were seen once. The sequencing input was peripheral blood. These receptors all stem from a man between 65 and 85 years old with acute or convalescent COVID-19.

This chain links TRBV19 with TRBJ2-7; 8 bases align to TRBD2. The V gene's germline CDR1 is LNHDA and CDR2 SQIVND (reference sequence). This CDR3 spans 14 amino acids. Losses at the gene ends were 4 bases for V and 4 bases for J; bases not matched to a gene: 6. The CDR3 is CASSSPGLEYEQYF. For the CDR3, the DNA is TGTGCCAGTAGTAGTCCGGGACTAGAGTACGAGCAGTACTTC. Full variable domain (outside the CDR3, taken from reference TRBV19 and TRBJ2-7): DGGITQSPKYLFRKEGQNVTLSCEQNLNHDAMYWYRQDPGQGLRLIYYSQIVNDFQKGDIAEGYSVSREKKESFPLTVTSAQKNPTAFYLCASSSPGLEYEQYFGPGTRLTVT.

The chain has TRBV7-2 and TRBJ2-2; TRBD2 matches at 8 bases. The CDR3 spans 16 residues. Germline lookup yields CDR1 SGHTA and CDR2 FQGNSA. The V and J ends lost 4 bases and 0 bases, in that order; junction bases with no gene match: 4. In DNA, the CDR3 is TGTGCCAGCAGCTCGTGGACTAGCCCGAACACCGGGGAGCTGTTTTTT. The encoded protein is CASSSWTSPNTGELFF.

In this sample, this clone turned up once. The chain joins TRBV19 to TRBJ2-6; no clear D gene. The germline V gene encodes CDR1 LNHDA and CDR2 SQIVND (reference sequence). The V end lost 3 bases, the J end lost 1 base, and 7 bases lay between the germline ends. The CDR3 covers 15 residues. The CDR3 here is CASSMVGSGANVLTF. The CDR3 nucleotides are TGTGCCAGTAGTATGGTCGGGTCTGGGGCCAACGTCCTGACTTTC.

The rearrangement joins TRBV25-1 to TRBJ1-6; D is unresolved. Germline V gene data show CDR1 as MGHDK and CDR2 as SYGVNS. The CDR3 totals 15 residues. Trimming removed 6 bases from V and 7 bases from J, with 16 bases in between. The CDR3 region has the DNA TGTGCCAGCAGCGGATCCTGGGAGGAAAATTCACCCCTCCACTTT. Encoded protein: CASSGSWEENSPLHF.

This CDR3 is CASSSRLTSTDTQYF. The CDR3 bases are TGTGCCAGCAGCTCCCGACTGACTAGCACAGATACGCAGTATTTT. This chain links TRBV28 with TRBJ2-3; the D is unclear. The CDR3 runs 15 residues. The V end lost 6 bases, the J end lost 0 bases, and 13 bases lay between the germline ends. CDR1 is MDHEN, CDR2 SYDVKM, per germline.

By share of the sample, this clone is medium-sized. The rearrangement joins TRBV4-3 to TRBJ1-2; 8 bases match TRBD1. Losses at the gene ends were 0 bases for V and 6 bases for J; bases not matched to a gene: 12. In germline, CDR1 is LGHNA, CDR2 YSLEER. The CDR3 extends over 17 amino acids. CDR3 protein: CASSQDSAGGARNGYTF. CDR3 sequence (DNA): TGCGCCAGCAGCCAAGATTCGGCAGGGGGCGCAAGGAATGGCTACACCTTC.

V and J are TRBV6-1 and TRBJ2-1; TRBD2 agrees at 15 bases. Germline assignment: CDR1 MNHNS and CDR2 SASEGT. This CDR3 has 16 residues. Unmatched junction bases numbered 12, after V lost 3 bases and J lost 15 bases. The CDR3: CASSDTGLAGGPDRFF. CDR3 nucleotide sequence: TGTGCCAGCAGTGACACAGGACTAGCGGGGGGGCCTGATCGGTTCTTC.

This chain connects TRBV6-5 to TRBJ1-6; D uncertain. This CDR3 region has 14 residues. V gave up 2 bases and J gave up 6 bases, with 8 bases separating them. Germline loops: CDR1 MNHEY, CDR2 SVGAGI. The CDR3 sequence is CASSYISGNSPLHF. In DNA, the CDR3 is TGTGCCAGCAGTTACATCAGCGGTAATTCACCCCTCCACTTT.

The rearrangement uses TRBV11-3 and TRBJ2-5, with D tentatively TRBD1 (6 bases). V was trimmed by 4 bases and J by 5 bases, leaving 11 bases between them. CDR3 size: 13 residues. Germline CDR1 SGHNT, CDR2 YENEEA. The CDR3 coding sequence is TGTGCCAGCAGCTCAACAGGGTTGGAGACCCAGTACTTC. Protein sequence: CASSSTGLETQYF.

The genes are TRBV7-8 and TRBJ2-1; 10 positions match TRBD1. Losses at the gene ends were 7 bases for V and 2 bases for J; bases not matched to a gene: 8. CDR3 length equals 16 residues. Looked up from germline, CDR1 is SGHVS and CDR2 is FQNEAQ. In DNA form, the CDR3 reads TGTGCCAGCAACGCCGGGACAGGGGCTACCTACAATGAGCAGTTCTTC. It yields the protein CASNAGTGATYNEQFF.

A single count supports this clone. The genes are TRBV5-1 and TRBJ2-5; 8 nucleotides align to TRBD2. Germline CDR1 SGHRS, CDR2 YFSETQ. There are 15 residues in the CDR3. Unmatched junction bases numbered 6, after V lost 0 bases and J lost 5 bases. CDR3 in DNA: TGCGCCAGCAGCTTGGCCGGGACTAGGGAGGAGACCCAGTACTTC. Translated, it gives CASSLAGTREETQYF.

The chain uses TRBV27 and TRBJ1-2, with D possibly being TRBD1 (5 bases). Between the trimmed V and J ends, which lost 0 bases and 8 bases, there was a span of 13 bases. Looked up from germline, CDR1 is MNHEY and CDR2 is SMNVEV (reference sequence). The CDR3 has 14 amino acids. The CDR3 DNA reads TGTGCCAGCAGTTTATCTCTCCAGGAGGGGGGCTACACCTTC. It translates to CASSLSLQEGGYTF.

CDR3 nucleotide sequence: TGTGCCAGTAGTCGTACAGGGGGACCTAATGAAAAACTGTTTTTT. Translated: CASSRTGGPNEKLFF. The rearrangement links TRBV19 to TRBJ1-4, with 8 bases lining up with TRBD1. Germline V gene sequence: CDR1 LNHDA, CDR2 SQIVND (reference sequence). The CDR3 spans 15 residues. The ends lost 5 bases at V and 3 bases at J; junction bases unmatched: 5.

The J gene is TRBJ2-2, the V gene TRBV4-2; 8 positions match TRBD2. The CDR3 runs to 16 residues. The V and J ends lost 3 bases and 6 bases, in that order; junction bases with no gene match: 9. Germline V gene data show CDR1 as LGHNA and CDR2 as YNFKEQ. CDR3 in DNA: TGTGCCAGCAGCCACGCCGGGACTAGGTCGGCCGGGGAGCTGTTTTTT. Its protein product is CASSHAGTRSAGELFF.

The gene calls are TRBV30 and TRBJ2-3; D may be TRBD2 (5 bases). CDR1 is GTSNPN, CDR2 SVGIG, per germline (reference sequence). Between the trimmed V and J ends, which lost 3 bases and 4 bases, there was a span of 14 bases. The CDR3 is 14 amino acids. CDR3 bases: TGTGCCTGGAGGCCGGCGGGTAGGGCAGATACGCAGTATTTT. This translates into CAWRPAGRADTQYF.

This clone has just one count. DNA for the CDR3: TGTGCCAGCAGTTCCGGACTAGCGGGGAGGCGGGAGACCCAGTACTTC. Translated, it gives CASSSGLAGRRETQYF. This chain links TRBV6-2 or TRBV6-3 with TRBJ2-5; 12 bases align to TRBD2. Per the germline V gene, CDR1 is MNHEY and CDR2 is SVGEGT. CDR3 size: 16 residues. After removal of 4 bases from V and 5 bases from J, the junction contained 8 bases not matched to a gene.

V usage is TRBV6-5 and J usage is TRBJ1-1; 8 bases agree with TRBD1. The trim removed 0 bases at V and 7 bases at J, leaving 10 bases unmatched. Germline V CDR1 and CDR2: MNHEY, SVGAGI. CDR3 length: 16 residues. This chain's CDR3 is CASSYSGRGRGGEAFF. Written as DNA, the CDR3 is TGTGCCAGCAGTTACTCGGGCAGGGGGCGCGGGGGTGAAGCTTTCTTT.